The 17 T cell receptor beta chains below come from one sample, sequenced in a study of T-cell reconstitution after alpha-beta-depleted transplantation in children. As it was prepared, the TCRbeta library received unique molecular identifiers. TCRdb reprocessed the PCR reads via MiXCR and lists one record per CDR3 protein. The sample includes under 350,000 distinct CDR3 sequences, more than 8% seen only once; the top ten take roughly a tenth. The source was PBMCs from the stem cell graft donor, collected from the stem cell graft. The source is a human donor who donated a stem cell graft to a child with SCID.

In this sample, this clonotype turned up a few times. The genes are TRBV19 and TRBJ2-5, with D maybe TRBD2 (6 bases). The V and J ends lost 3 bases and 5 bases respectively, with 16 bases between them. The CDR3 is made up of 15 amino acids. The germline gives CDR1 LNHDA, CDR2 SQIVND (reference sequence). CDR3 sequence (DNA): TGTGCCAGTAGTATCCGGACTCTTGGGGGGGAGACCCAGTACTTC. Translated: CASSIRTLGGETQYF.

This clonotype has a handful of counts. The rearrangement links TRBV6-5 to TRBJ1-1, with D perhaps TRBD1 (6 bases). Germline CDR1 reads MNHEY; CDR2 reads SVGAGI. Trimming shortened V by 5 bases and J by 0 bases, and 10 bases separated the two germline ends. The CDR3 is 14 amino acids. Here the CDR3 DNA reads TGTGCCAGCAGTAACAGGGCAATGAACACTGAAGCTTTCTTT. Protein sequence: CASSNRAMNTEAFF.

The chain has TRBV14 and TRBJ2-7; possibly TRBD2 for D (5 bases). Germline V lookup: CDR1 SGHDN, CDR2 FVKESK. The CDR3 consists of 13 residues. Trimming left V 1 base short and J 4 bases short, with 8 bases between. CDR3: CASSQGGLYEQYF. CDR3 in DNA: TGTGCCAGCAGCCAAGGAGGGCTTTACGAGCAGTACTTC.

The sample holds many counts of this clonotype. This chain joins TRBV4-1 and TRBJ2-2; D unclear. CDR3 length: 14 amino acids. Trimming took off 5 bases at V and 1 base at J, with 8 bases between the two ends. Germline V gene lookup returns CDR1 MGHRA and CDR2 YSYEKL. CDR3 in amino acids: CASSGLMNTGELFF. The CDR3 bases are TGCGCCAGCAGCGGCCTGATGAACACCGGGGAGCTGTTTTTT.

This clonotype was observed many times. V and J are TRBV20-1 and TRBJ2-1; D unclear. The CDR3 sequence is 14 residues long. Per germline, CDR1 DFQATT and CDR2 SNEGSKA (reference sequence). The ends were cut back, 2 bases at V and 4 bases at J, with 12 bases in the middle. The CDR3 region has the DNA TGCAGTGCTAGATCGTGGGGTACTTACAATGAGCAGTTCTTC. Amino acids: CSARSWGTYNEQFF.

With respect to this clonotype: A much larger clone differs from this one at a single base, so this may be a read error. This sequence joins TRBV27 and TRBJ2-2, with D possibly matching TRBD2 (5 bases). Trimming cost V 3 bases and J 9 bases, with 11 bases left between them. The CDR3 contains 13 residues. Germline assignment: CDR1 MNHEY and CDR2 SMNVEV (reference sequence). CDR3: CASSFTGRWELFF. CDR3 in DNA: TGTGCCAGCAGTTTCACTGGGAGATGGGAGCTGTTTTTT.

The rearrangement joins TRBV20-1 to TRBJ2-2; either TRBD1 or TRBD2 may fit D (6 bases each). CDR1 DFQATT and CDR2 SNEGSKA come from the germline V gene (reference sequence). This CDR3 region has 14 residues. V dropped 2 bases and J dropped 0 bases, with 7 bases sitting between them. As DNA, the CDR3 is TGCAGTGCTAGAAGGGGGGCGAACACCGGGGAGCTGTTTTTT. This gives the protein CSARRGANTGELFF.

This clonotype was recorded many times. The chain carries TRBV10-3 and TRBJ2-7; 8 bases fit TRBD2. The CDR3 is 12 amino acids. Germline trimming cut 6 bases from V and 7 bases from J; bases unmatched to any gene: 5. Germline CDR1 is ENHRY and CDR2 is SYGVKD. CDR3 DNA sequence: TGTGCCATCAGGACCGGGACTAGGGAGCAGTACTTC. Protein sequence: CAIRTGTREQYF.

This clonotype appeared a few times. V usage is TRBV10-2 and J usage is TRBJ2-1; possibly TRBD2 for D (5 bases). Germline V CDR1 and CDR2: WSHSY, SAAADI. V lost 10 bases and J 6 bases, leaving 19 bases between the germline ends. This CDR3 has 14 amino acids. The CDR3, as DNA: TGCGCCACAAAATCTAGCCCTGGCGGCAATGAGCAGTTCTTC. This sequence encodes CATKSSPGGNEQFF.

This clonotype was observed a handful of times. The chain recombines TRBV5-1 with TRBJ1-1; 9 bases align to TRBD1. Trimming removed 5 bases from V and 5 bases from J; junction bases left unmatched: 4. The CDR3 length is 13 residues. Germline CDR1 and CDR2: SGHRS and YFSETQ. CDR3 loop: CASSNRGPTEAFF. Here the CDR3 DNA reads TGCGCCAGCAGTAACAGGGGGCCAACTGAAGCTTTCTTT.

This clonotype occurred a few times. V usage is TRBV20-1 and J usage is TRBJ2-1; 10 nucleotides agree with TRBD2. This CDR3 is 15 amino acids long. Per germline, CDR1 DFQATT and CDR2 SNEGSKA (reference sequence). V lost 3 bases, J lost 2 bases, and 4 bases stayed unmatched. DNA for the CDR3: TGCAGTGCTAGTGTGCTAGCGGGGGCCTACAATGAGCAGTTCTTC. Translation gives CSASVLAGAYNEQFF.

For this clonotype: The CDR3 does not close with the conserved phenylalanine or tryptophan, likely indicating a read error. This chain connects TRBV18 to TRBJ2-1; 11 bases line up with TRBD2. The CDR3 covers 20 residues. The germline gives CDR1 KGHSH, CDR2 LQKENI. Trimming took 0 bases from V and 8 from J; bases not matched to a gene: 18. CDR3 coding DNA: TGTGCCAGCTCACCACCAAGGACTTCTGATTTAGCGGGGGGGCCCGATGAGCAGTTCTTA. It translates to CASSPPRTSDLAGGPDEQFL.

V is TRBV6-5 and J is TRBJ1-2; D not certain. V dropped 5 bases and J dropped 3 bases, with 16 bases sitting between them. In germline, CDR1 is MNHEY, CDR2 SVGAGI. The CDR3 is made up of 15 amino acids. CDR3 sequence: CASSHPVGGDYGYTF. CDR3 DNA sequence: TGTGCCAGCAGTCACCCGGTTGGCGGTGACTATGGCTACACCTTC.

The sample holds many counts of this clonotype. The V call is TRBV12-3 or TRBV12-4, the J call TRBJ1-5; D gene unclear. The CDR3 is 12 amino acids. Trimming pared 6 bases from V and 7 bases from J, leaving 10 bases between. CDR3 DNA: TGTGCCAGCAGCCCCGGGGTCCAGCCCCAGCATTTT. Translated, it gives CASSPGVQPQHF.

This clonotype has only a few counts. This rearrangement joins TRBV9 to TRBJ1-2, with D possibly matching TRBD1 (6 bases). This CDR3 has 14 amino acids. Germline CDR1 SGDLS, CDR2 YYNGEE. The germline V and J ends were trimmed by 1 base and 2 bases, with 9 bases remaining between them. Written as DNA, the CDR3 is TGTGCCAGCAGCGTAACCGGACAGAACTATGGCTACACCTTC. Its protein is CASSVTGQNYGYTF.

This clonotype turned up a few times. The chain couples TRBV7-3 to TRBJ2-1, with D perhaps matching TRBD2 (5 bases). Germline CDR1 reads SGHTA; CDR2 reads FQGTGA. V dropped 1 base and J dropped 9 bases, with 7 bases sitting between them. CDR3 length equals 12 residues. CDR3 sequence (DNA): TGTGCCAGCAGCTTAAATAGCGTTGAGCAGTTCTTC. Residues: CASSLNSVEQFF.

This chain links TRBV10-1 with TRBJ1-5; 7 bases map to TRBD1. Germline trimming cut 6 bases from V and 0 bases from J; bases unmatched to any gene: 11. CDR3 size: 17 residues. Looked up from germline, CDR1 is WNHNN and CDR2 is SYGVQD (reference sequence). The CDR3 region has the DNA TGCGCCAGCAGCGTAGGGACAGAAAAATATAGCAATCAGCCCCAGCATTTT. The encoded protein is CASSVGTEKYSNQPQHF.